The T cell receptor beta chain described here comes from a study of radiation and T cells in renal cell carcinoma. Specified time point: blood 4 weeks post-SBRT, at nephrectomy. The treatment is: 15 Gy SBRT to primary tumor, nephrectomy 4 weeks later. The CDR3 sequence is 15 residues long. Germline CDR1 SGHRS, CDR2 YFSETQ. The ends lost 4 bases at V and 11 bases at J; junction bases unmatched: 12. The protocol was immunoSEQ multiplex PCR, while the TCRdb copy is restricted to in-frame clones and leaves out a portion. The table includes some 100,000 clones, around 80% detected once. The sequencing here drew on blood, taken from a patient whose treatment included radiotherapy and nephrectomy. V gene TRBV5-1 combines with J gene TRBJ1-4; TRBD1 agrees at 9 bases. The sequence came from a man aged 55 to 70 with renal cell carcinoma. CDR3 loop: CASSEGQGREEKLFF. In nucleotides, the CDR3 is TGCGCCAGCAGCGAGGGACAGGGTAGGGAGGAGAAACTGTTTTTT.